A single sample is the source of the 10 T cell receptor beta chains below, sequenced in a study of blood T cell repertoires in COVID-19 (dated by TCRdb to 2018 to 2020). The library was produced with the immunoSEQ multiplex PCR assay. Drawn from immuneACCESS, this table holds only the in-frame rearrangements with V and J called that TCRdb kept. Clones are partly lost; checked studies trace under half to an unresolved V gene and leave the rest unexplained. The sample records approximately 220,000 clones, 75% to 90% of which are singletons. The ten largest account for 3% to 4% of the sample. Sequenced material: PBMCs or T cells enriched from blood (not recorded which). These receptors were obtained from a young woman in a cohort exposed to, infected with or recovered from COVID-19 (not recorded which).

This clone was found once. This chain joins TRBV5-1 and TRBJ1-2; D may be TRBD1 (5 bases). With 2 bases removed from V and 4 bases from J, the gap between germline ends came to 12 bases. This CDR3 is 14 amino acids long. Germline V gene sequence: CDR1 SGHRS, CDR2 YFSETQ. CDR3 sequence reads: CASSFGQQSYGYTF. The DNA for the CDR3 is TGCGCCAGCAGCTTTGGACAACAGAGCTATGGCTACACCTTC.

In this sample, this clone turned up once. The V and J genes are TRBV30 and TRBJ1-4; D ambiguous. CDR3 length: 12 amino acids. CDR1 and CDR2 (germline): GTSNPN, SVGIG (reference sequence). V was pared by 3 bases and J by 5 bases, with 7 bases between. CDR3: CAWRRGNEKLFF. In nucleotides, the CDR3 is TGTGCCTGGAGGCGCGGCAATGAAAAACTGTTTTTT.

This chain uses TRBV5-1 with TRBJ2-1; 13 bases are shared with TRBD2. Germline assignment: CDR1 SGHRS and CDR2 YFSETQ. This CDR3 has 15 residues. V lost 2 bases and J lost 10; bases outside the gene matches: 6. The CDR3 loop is CASSFGTSGKGEQFF. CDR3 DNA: TGCGCCAGCAGCTTCGGGACTAGCGGGAAAGGCGAGCAGTTCTTC.

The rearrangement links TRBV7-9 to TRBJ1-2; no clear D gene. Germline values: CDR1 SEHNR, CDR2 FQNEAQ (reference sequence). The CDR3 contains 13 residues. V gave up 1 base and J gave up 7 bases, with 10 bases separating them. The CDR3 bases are TGTGCCAGCAGCTTAGGGCTGTCGGGTGGCTACACCTTC. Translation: CASSLGLSGGYTF.

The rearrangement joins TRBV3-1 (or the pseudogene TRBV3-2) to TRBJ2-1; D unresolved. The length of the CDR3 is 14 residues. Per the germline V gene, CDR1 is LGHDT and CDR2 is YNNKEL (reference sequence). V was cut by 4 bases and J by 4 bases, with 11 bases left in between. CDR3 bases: TGTGCCAGCAGCCCCCGCTCAGTTTACAATGAGCAGTTCTTC. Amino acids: CASSPRSVYNEQFF.

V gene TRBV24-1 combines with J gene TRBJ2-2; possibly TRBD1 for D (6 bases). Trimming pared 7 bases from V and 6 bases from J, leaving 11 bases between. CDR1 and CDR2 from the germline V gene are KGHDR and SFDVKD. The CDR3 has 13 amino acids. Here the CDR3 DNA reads TGTGCCACCAGCCACAGGGATGCCGGGGAGCTGTTTTTT. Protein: CATSHRDAGELFF.

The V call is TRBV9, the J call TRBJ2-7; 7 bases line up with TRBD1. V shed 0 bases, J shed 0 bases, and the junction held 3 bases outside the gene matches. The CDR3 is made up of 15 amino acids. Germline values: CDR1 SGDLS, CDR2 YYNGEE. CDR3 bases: TGTGCCAGCAGCGTAGAAGGGGACAGCTCCTACGAGCAGTACTTC. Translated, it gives CASSVEGDSSYEQYF.

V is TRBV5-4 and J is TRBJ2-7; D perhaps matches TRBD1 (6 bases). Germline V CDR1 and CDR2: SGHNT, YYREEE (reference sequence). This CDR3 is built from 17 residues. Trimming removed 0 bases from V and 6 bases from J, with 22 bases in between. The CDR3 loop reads CASSLGSGAGTASEQYF. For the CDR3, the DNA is TGTGCCAGCAGCTTGGGATCAGGGGCAGGGACGGCAAGCGAGCAGTACTTC.

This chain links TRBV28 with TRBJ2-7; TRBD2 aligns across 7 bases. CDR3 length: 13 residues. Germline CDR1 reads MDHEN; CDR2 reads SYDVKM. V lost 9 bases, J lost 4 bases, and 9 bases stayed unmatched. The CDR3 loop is CARTGTKIYEQYF. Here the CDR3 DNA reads TGTGCCAGGACCGGGACTAAAATTTACGAGCAGTACTTC.

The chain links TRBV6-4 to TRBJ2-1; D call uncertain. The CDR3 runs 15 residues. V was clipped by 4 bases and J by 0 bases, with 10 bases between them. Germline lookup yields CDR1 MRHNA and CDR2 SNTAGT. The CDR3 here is CASSVEDSSYNEQFF. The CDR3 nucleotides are TGTGCCAGCAGTGTCGAGGATAGCTCCTACAATGAGCAGTTCTTC.